The TCR beta chain under discussion was sequenced for a study of cytomegalovirus exposure and HLA in healthy donors. Overall study results and limits: High sensitivity and specificity were reportedly achieved when the classifier diagnosed cytomegalovirus status.

On this clone: No antigen is known for it.

V lost 5 bases and J lost 1; bases outside the gene matches: 1. CDR3 length: 13 amino acids. Germline CDR1 and CDR2: SNHLY and FYNNEI. Clones were read by immunoSEQ multiplex PCR, and TCRdb kept only the in-frame ones, dropping some. The sample lists 170,000 or so clones, around 82% occurring once. The source material was PBMCs. This rearrangement joins TRBV2 to TRBJ2-7; 8 bases fit TRBD2. The clonotype comes from a woman under 30 in good health and CMV-seropositive. The CDR3 here is CASSRGGSYEQYF. The CDR3 coding sequence is TGTGCCAGCAGTCGGGGGGGGTCCTACGAGCAGTACTTC.